The sample holds one count of the clone carrying this T cell receptor (beta chain). The sample belongs to a study of blood T cell repertoires in COVID-19. Study-wide context: The study drew acute and convalescent COVID-19 samples from the United States, Italy and Spain. The cDNA or gDNA used as material had been derived from T cells, B-cell-depleted T cells, or PBMCs.

Original methodology: Reference gene primer amplification in the assay estimated nucleated cell counts. Sequencing used immunoSEQ multiplex PCR; TCRdb keeps in-frame clones, though not all of them. V, J and clone size reflect that table, while D and trimming were determined from the DNA. The sample lists approximately 330,000 clones, almost 90% seen once, with 1% in the top ten. This CDR3 is 15 amino acids long. Germline-derived CDR1 and CDR2 are SGHDT and YYEEEE. V shed 4 bases and J shed 0 bases, with 14 bases lying between them. The source of this sequence is a middle-aged woman with COVID-19, enrolled during active disease. The rearrangement links TRBV5-6 to TRBJ2-7; no firm D call. The specimen was peripheral blood. The CDR3 loop is CASSDLGVSSYEQYF. The CDR3 DNA is TGTGCCAGCAGCGATCTAGGCGTCAGCTCCTACGAGCAGTACTTC.